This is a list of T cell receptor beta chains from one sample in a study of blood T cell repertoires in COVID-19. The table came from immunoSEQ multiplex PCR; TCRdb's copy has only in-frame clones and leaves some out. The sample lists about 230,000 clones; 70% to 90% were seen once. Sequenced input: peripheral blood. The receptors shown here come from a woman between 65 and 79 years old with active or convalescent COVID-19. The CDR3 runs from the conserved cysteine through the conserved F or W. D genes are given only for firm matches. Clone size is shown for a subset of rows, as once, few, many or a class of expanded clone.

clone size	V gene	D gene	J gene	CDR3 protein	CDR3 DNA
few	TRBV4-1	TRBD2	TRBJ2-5	CASSQETSGSLETQYF	TGCGCCAGCAGCCAAGAGACTAGCGGGTCCCTTGAGACCCAGTACTTC
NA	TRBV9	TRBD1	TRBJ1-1	CASSETGGAEAFF	TGTGCCAGCAGCGAAACAGGGGGCGCTGAAGCTTTCTTT
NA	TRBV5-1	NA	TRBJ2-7	CASSLWDSYEQYF	TGCGCCAGCAGCTTATGGGACTCGTACGAGCAGTACTTC
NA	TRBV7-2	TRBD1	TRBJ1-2	CASSLGQGGYGYTF	TGTGCCAGCAGCCTTGGACAGGGGGGTTATGGCTACACCTTC
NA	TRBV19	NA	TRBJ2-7	CASSTSGLLPYEQYF	TGTGCCAGTAGTACCTCCGGACTGTTACCCTACGAGCAGTACTTC
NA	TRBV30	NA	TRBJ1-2	CAWRLVGYTF	TGTGCCTGGAGACTGGTAGGCTACACCTTC
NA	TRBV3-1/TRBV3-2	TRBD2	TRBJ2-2	CASSQGSGGATGELFF	TGTGCCAGCAGCCAAGGCAGCGGGGGGGCCACCGGGGAGCTGTTTTTT
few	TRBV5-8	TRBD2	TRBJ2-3	CASSLSLTSGVTDTQYF	TGTGCCAGCAGCTTGTCTCTAACTAGCGGGGTTACAGATACGCAGTATTTT
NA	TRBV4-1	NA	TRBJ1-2	CASSQDVTELPKFYGYTF	TGCGCCAGCAGCCAAGATGTTACAGAACTCCCCAAATTCTATGGCTACACCTTC
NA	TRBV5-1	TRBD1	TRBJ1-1	CASSNWPRGKNTEAFF	TGCGCCAGCAGTAACTGGCCCAGGGGGAAGAACACTGAAGCTTTCTTT
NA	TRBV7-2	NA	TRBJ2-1	CASSPLRDNEQFF	TGTGCCAGCAGCCCACTGAGGGACAATGAGCAGTTCTTC
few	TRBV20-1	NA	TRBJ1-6	CSASVQGNINSPLHF	TGCAGTGCTAGTGTCCAGGGGAATATTAATTCACCCCTCCACTTT
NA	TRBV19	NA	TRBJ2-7	CASSIRYNSYEQYF	TGTGCCAGTAGTATTCGTTACAACTCCTACGAGCAGTACTTC
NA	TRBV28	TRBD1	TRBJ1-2	CASRLSPDRVYGYTF	TGTGCCAGCAGGCTCTCCCCCGACAGGGTGTATGGCTACACCTTC
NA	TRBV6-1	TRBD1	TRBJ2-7	CASSEDRVEQYF	TGTGCCAGCAGTGAGGACAGGGTCGAGCAGTACTTC
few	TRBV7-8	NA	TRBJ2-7	CASRQQGEQYF	TGTGCCAGCCGTCAACAGGGAGAGCAGTACTTC
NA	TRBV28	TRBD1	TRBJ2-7	CASSYHGTGGLEQYF	TGTGCCAGCAGTTACCACGGGACAGGGGGCCTCGAGCAGTACTTC
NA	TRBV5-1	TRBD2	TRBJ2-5	CASSLLGGSEETQYF	TGCGCCAGCAGCTTGTTGGGCGGGAGTGAAGAGACCCAGTACTTC
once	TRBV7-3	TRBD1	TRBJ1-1	CASSLNPQGARTEAFF	TGTGCCAGCAGCTTAAACCCTCAGGGGGCGCGAACTGAAGCTTTCTTT
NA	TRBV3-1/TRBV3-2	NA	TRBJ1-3	CASSQVNIPADTIYF	TGTGCCAGCAGCCAAGTAAACATCCCTGCGGACACCATATATTTT
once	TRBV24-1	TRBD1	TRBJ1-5	CATSDRQGSQPQHF	TGTGCCACCAGTGACCGACAGGGATCGCAGCCCCAGCATTTT
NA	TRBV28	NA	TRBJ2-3	CASRPWGEGTDTQYF	TGTGCCAGCAGACCCTGGGGGGAAGGCACAGATACGCAGTATTTT
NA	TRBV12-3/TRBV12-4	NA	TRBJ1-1	CASSLNGATEAFF	TGTGCCAGCAGTTTAAATGGAGCTACCGAAGCTTTCTTT
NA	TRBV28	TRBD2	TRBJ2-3	CASSAGLAGVRDTQYF	TGTGCCAGCAGTGCCGGACTAGCGGGAGTTAGAGATACGCAGTATTTT
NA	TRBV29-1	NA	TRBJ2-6	CSVKERPGANVLTF	TGCAGCGTTAAGGAGAGGCCTGGGGCCAACGTCCTGACTTTC
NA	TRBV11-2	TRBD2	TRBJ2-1	CASSLDQLAGWNNEQFF	TGTGCCAGCAGCTTAGATCAGCTAGCGGGTTGGAACAATGAGCAGTTCTTC
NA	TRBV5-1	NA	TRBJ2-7	CASSPQAGGSYEQYF	TGCGCCAGCAGCCCCCAAGCGGGTGGCTCCTACGAGCAGTACTTC
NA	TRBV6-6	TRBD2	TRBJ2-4	CASSYGGLAGQKEYF	TGTGCCAGCAGTTACGGGGGACTAGCGGGGCAAAAAGAGTACTTC
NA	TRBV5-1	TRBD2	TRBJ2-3	CASSLVPGTSGDTQYF	TGCGCCAGCAGCTTGGTCCCCGGGACTAGCGGAGATACGCAGTATTTT
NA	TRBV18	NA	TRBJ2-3	CASSVMSSPTDTQYF	TGTGCCAGCTCTGTGATGAGTTCGCCCACAGATACGCAGTATTTT
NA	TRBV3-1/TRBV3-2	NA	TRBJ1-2	CASSQLGGSGYTF	TGTGCCAGCAGCCAATTGGGAGGAAGCGGCTACACCTTC
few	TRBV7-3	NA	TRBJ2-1	CASSRGSGNEQFF	TGTGCCAGCAGCCGAGGATCAGGGAATGAGCAGTTCTTC
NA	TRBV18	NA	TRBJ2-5	CASSPKRAVQETQYF	TGTGCCAGCTCACCAAAGAGAGCGGTTCAAGAGACCCAGTACTTC
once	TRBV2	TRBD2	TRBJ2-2	CAGTLAGTGELFF	TGTGCCGGCACACTAGCGGGGACCGGGGAGCTGTTTTTT